The 24 T cell receptor beta chains below were found in one sample sequenced in a study of cytomegalovirus exposure and HLA in healthy donors. Amplification used 60 Vbeta primers and 13 Jbeta primers. Sequenced by immunoSEQ multiplex PCR; TCRdb stores in-frame clones only, minus some. Here the sample spans about 82,000 clones, 90% being singletons. The specimen sequenced was PBMCs. The source is a young man in good health and CMV-seronegative.

The chain employs TRBV7-9 and TRBJ2-1; a possible D gene is TRBD2 (6 bases). The CDR3 loop spans 16 amino acids. CDR1 and CDR2 from the germline V gene are SEHNR and FQNEAQ (reference sequence). Trimming removed 6 bases from V and 4 bases from J, with 19 bases in between. Here the CDR3 DNA reads TGTGCCAGCAGTCCCCCTATAGGAGGAGGGTACAATGAGCAGTTCTTC. This sequence encodes CASSPPIGGGYNEQFF. The complete variable domain, with remaining parts taken from reference TRBV7-9 and TRBJ2-1, reads DTGVSQNPRHKITKRGQNVTFRCDPISEHNRLYWYRQTLGQGPEFLTYFQNEAQLEKSRLLSDRFSAERPKGSFSTLEIQRTEQGDSAMYLCASSPPIGGGYNEQFFGPGTRLTVL.

This chain connects TRBV9 to TRBJ2-1, with 7 bases fitting TRBD2. V shed 4 bases, J shed 8 bases, and the junction held 18 bases outside the gene matches. The CDR3 has 17 residues. CDR1 SGDLS and CDR2 YYNGEE come from the germline V gene. This chain's CDR3 is CASSRRLVGGSWHEQFF. The DNA for the CDR3 is TGTGCCAGCAGCCGACGGCTAGTAGGCGGGAGCTGGCATGAGCAGTTCTTC.

About this clone itself: The junction shows a germline mismatch at one end, possibly a read error. This chain connects TRBV7-3 to TRBJ2-5; D might be TRBD2 (7 bases). The CDR3 is made up of 13 amino acids. Per germline, CDR1 SGHTA and CDR2 FQGTGA. The CDR3 region has the DNA TGTGCCAGCAGCTTAATAGGGGGGGAGACTCAGTACTTC. Translating it yields CASSLIGGETQYF.

This clone occurred a few times. V is TRBV5-4 and J is TRBJ2-7; D might be TRBD2 (6 bases). The CDR3 loop spans 13 amino acids. Between the trimmed V and J ends, which lost 7 bases and 2 bases, there was a span of 13 bases. Looked up from germline, CDR1 is SGHNT and CDR2 is YYREEE (reference sequence). The CDR3 sequence is CASRRAGTYEQYF. CDR3 nucleotides: TGTGCCAGCCGAAGGGCGGGAACCTACGAGCAGTACTTC. Full variable domain (missing parts from reference TRBV5-4 and TRBJ2-7): ETGVTQSPTHLIKTRGQQVTLRCSSQSGHNTVSWYQQALGQGPQFIFQYYREEENGRGNFPPRFSGLQFPNYSSELNVNALELDDSALYLCASRRAGTYEQYFGPGTRLTVT.

This sequence joins TRBV18 and TRBJ2-6, with D tentatively TRBD2 (5 bases). The CDR3 is made up of 16 amino acids. V was clipped by 3 bases and J by 2 bases, with 11 bases between them. Germline V gives CDR1 KGHSH, CDR2 LQKENI. This chain's CDR3 is CASSPLSGTGANVLTF. The CDR3 DNA reads as TGTGCCAGCTCACCCCTATCGGGGACTGGGGCCAACGTCCTGACTTTC.

The chain combines TRBV2 with TRBJ2-7; D is possibly TRBD2 (6 bases). The V end was cut by 3 bases, the J end by 2 bases, with 14 bases between. This CDR3 comprises 15 residues. Germline assignment: CDR1 SNHLY and CDR2 FYNNEI. CDR3 amino acids: CASSETGRETYEQYF. Written as DNA, the CDR3 is TGTGCCAGCAGTGAGACGGGACGGGAGACCTACGAGCAGTACTTC.

The chain recombines TRBV7-9 with TRBJ1-2; TRBD1 agrees at 7 bases. The CDR3 is 17 residues long. The germline CDR1 and CDR2 sequences are SEHNR and FQNEAQ (reference sequence). Trimming cost V 4 bases and J 4 bases; bases outside gene matches: 15. CDR3 protein: CASSWVLRQGDFYGYTF. The CDR3 region has the DNA TGTGCCAGCAGCTGGGTCCTAAGACAGGGTGACTTCTATGGCTACACCTTC.

J is TRBJ2-7 and V is TRBV7-9; no clear D. Germline-derived CDR1 and CDR2 are SEHNR and FQNEAQ (reference sequence). The ends were cut back, 4 bases at V and 4 bases at J, with 8 bases in the middle. The CDR3 length is 12 residues. CDR3 residues: CASSSPSYEQYF. CDR3 DNA: TGTGCCAGCAGCTCCCCCTCTTACGAGCAGTACTTC.

For this clone: The junction shows a germline mismatch at one end, possibly a read error. This chain connects TRBV7-9 to TRBJ2-7, with 13 bases aligning to TRBD2. This CDR3 contains 16 residues. Germline V lookup: CDR1 SEHNR, CDR2 FQNEAQ (reference sequence). CDR3 protein: CSSSLWTSGGHYEQYF. The CDR3 DNA is TGTTCCAGCAGCCTATGGACTAGCGGGGGCCACTACGAGCAGTACTTC.

This sequence joins TRBV27 and TRBJ1-2; the D gene is possibly TRBD1 (6 bases). V shed 2 bases and J shed 2 bases, with 12 bases lying between them. CDR1 and CDR2 from the germline V gene are MNHEY and SMNVEV (reference sequence). The CDR3 runs 15 residues. The CDR3 region is CASSLIGGPNYGYTF. The CDR3 DNA reads TGTGCCAGCAGTTTAATCGGGGGGCCGAACTATGGCTACACCTTC.

The rearrangement uses TRBV6-6 and TRBJ2-7; D not certain. This CDR3 region has 15 residues. Germline V gene lookup returns CDR1 MNHNY and CDR2 SVGAGI (reference sequence). V was shortened by 5 bases and J by 1 base, with 15 bases between the two germline ends. The chain's CDR3 is CASSPNTRPSYEQYF. The CDR3 DNA is TGTGCCAGCAGTCCCAACACCAGGCCTTCCTACGAGCAGTACTTC.

The rearrangement joins TRBV15 to TRBJ2-6; no clear D gene. This CDR3 is 15 amino acids long. V lost 0 bases to trimming and J lost 0 bases, with 3 bases between them. Germline lookup yields CDR1 LNHNV and CDR2 YYDKDF (reference sequence). CDR3 sequence (DNA): TGTGCCACCAGCAGAGATAACTCTGGGGCCAACGTCCTGACTTTC. It codes for CATSRDNSGANVLTF.

The chain carries TRBV10-3 and TRBJ2-1, with 10 nucleotides matching TRBD1. With 0 bases clipped from V and 3 bases from J, the junction kept 2 bases outside the gene matches. There are 16 residues in the CDR3. Germline CDR1 and CDR2: ENHRY and SYGVKD. The CDR3 nucleotides read TGTGCCATCAGTGAGTCGGGACAGGGGAACTACAATGAGCAGTTCTTC. Translating gives CAISESGQGNYNEQFF.

The rearrangement uses TRBV27 and TRBJ2-7; D may be TRBD1 (6 bases). With 5 bases removed from V and 0 bases from J, the gap between germline ends came to 38 bases. Germline V lookup: CDR1 MNHEY, CDR2 SMNVEV (reference sequence). The CDR3 has 23 residues. The CDR3 reads CASSTPTKIWDIRYSRHSYEQYF. CDR3 nucleotide sequence: TGTGCCAGCAGTACCCCTACTAAGATCTGGGACATTCGCTACAGCCGTCACTCCTACGAGCAGTACTTC.

The chain carries TRBV18 and TRBJ2-3; 15 bases map to TRBD2. Per the germline V gene, CDR1 is KGHSH and CDR2 is LQKENI. V shed 2 bases, J shed 1 base, and the junction held 7 bases outside the gene matches. The length of the CDR3 is 19 residues. The CDR3 DNA sequence: TGTGCCAGCTCACCAACGGGACTAGCGGGAGGTGCCCGCACAGATACGCAGTATTTT. Translated: CASSPTGLAGGARTDTQYF.

This clone was recorded once. The J gene is TRBJ1-4, the V gene TRBV18, with TRBD1 as a possible D gene (6 bases). CDR1 is KGHSH, CDR2 LQKENI, per germline. There are 13 residues in the CDR3. Deletions cut 2 bases from V and 8 bases from J, with 9 bases between. This chain's CDR3 is CASSPGQLEKLFF. Written as DNA, the CDR3 is TGTGCCAGCTCACCAGGACAGCTGGAAAAACTGTTTTTT.

The sample holds a few counts of this clone. V usage is TRBV2 and J usage is TRBJ1-1; D remains ambiguous. CDR1 SNHLY and CDR2 FYNNEI come from the germline V gene. This CDR3 spans 14 amino acids. V lost 8 bases and J lost 2, with 15 bases in between. The CDR3 reads CASSRVMINTEAFF. DNA of the CDR3: TGTGCCAGCTCTCGAGTGATGATAAACACTGAAGCTTTCTTT. Combining the CDR3 with reference TRBV2 and TRBJ1-1 gives the whole variable domain EPEVTQTPSHQVTQMGQEVILRCVPISNHLYFYWYRQILGQKVEFLVSFYNNEISEKSEIFDDQFSVERPDGSNFTLKIRSTKLEDSAMYFCASSRVMINTEAFFGQGTRLTVV.

This sequence joins TRBV28 and TRBJ2-2, with D tentatively TRBD1 (6 bases). The V gene's germline CDR1 is MDHEN and CDR2 SYDVKM. The ends were cut back, 6 bases at V and 1 base at J, with 12 bases in the middle. The CDR3 covers 15 residues. CDR3 DNA sequence: TGTGCCAGCAGAAGGACAGATTTGAACACCGGGGAGCTGTTTTTT. Protein: CASRRTDLNTGELFF. Complete variable domain (other parts from reference TRBV28 and TRBJ2-2): DVKVTQSSRYLVKRTGEKVFLECVQDMDHENMFWYRQDPGLGLRLIYFSYDVKMKEKGDIPEGYSVSREKKERFSLILESASTNQTSMYLCASRRTDLNTGELFFGEGSRLTVL.

This clone was detected once. The gene calls are TRBV6-5 and TRBJ1-1; D is ambiguous. The germline CDR1 and CDR2 sequences are MNHEY and SVGAGI. The CDR3 spans 15 residues. Deletions cut 0 bases from V and 0 bases from J, with 8 bases between. The CDR3 here is CASSYSGRMNTEAFF. CDR3 coding DNA: TGTGCCAGCAGTTACTCAGGCAGGATGAACACTGAAGCTTTCTTT.

V gene TRBV5-1 combines with J gene TRBJ2-3, with 8 nucleotides matching TRBD2. The CDR3 extends over 15 amino acids. With 7 bases clipped from V and 4 bases from J, the junction kept 11 bases outside the gene matches. Germline lookup yields CDR1 SGHRS and CDR2 YFSETQ. For the CDR3, the DNA is TGCGCCAGCCTCCCGGGACTAGGATACGCAGATACGCAGTATTTT. This codes for CASLPGLGYADTQYF.

J is TRBJ1-5 and V is TRBV19; D is unresolved. The CDR3 extends over 14 amino acids. Trimming cost V 6 bases and J 3 bases, with 12 bases left between them. The germline CDR1 and CDR2 sequences are LNHDA and SQIVND (reference sequence). CDR3 region: CASSPGLANQPQHF. For the CDR3, the DNA is TGTGCCAGTAGCCCAGGACTGGCCAATCAGCCCCAGCATTTT.

In its sample, this clone was seen once. The CDR3 is CASSRISGLGYNEQFF. The CDR3 coding sequence is TGTGCCAGCAGCCGAATTAGCGGGTTAGGTTACAATGAGCAGTTCTTC. V usage is TRBV6-6 and J usage is TRBJ2-1, with TRBD2 identical over 7 bases. The germline V gene has CDR1 MNHNY and CDR2 SVGAGI (reference sequence). There are 16 residues in the CDR3. V lost 6 bases, J lost 4 bases, and 12 bases stayed unmatched.

The rearrangement joins TRBV11-2 to TRBJ1-4; D may be TRBD1 (6 bases). CDR3 length equals 15 residues. V was shortened by 2 bases and J by 7 bases, with 14 bases between the two germline ends. CDR1 and CDR2 from the germline V gene are SGHAT and FQNNGV. This chain's CDR3 is CASSLQGFVGEKLFF. The DNA of the CDR3 is TGTGCCAGCAGCTTACAGGGGTTCGTTGGTGAAAAACTGTTTTTT.

This clone was detected only once. The chain links TRBV6-1 to TRBJ1-2; TRBD1 matches 10 bases. The CDR3 runs to 13 residues. The ends lost 6 bases at V and 6 bases at J; junction bases unmatched: 4. Germline CDR1 and CDR2: MNHNS and SASEGT. CDR3 in DNA: TGTGCCAGCAGAACAGGGACAGGGGATGGCTACACCTTC. This translates into CASRTGTGDGYTF.